The entry that follows covers one T cell receptor beta chain sequence. The antigen remains undetermined. It may be a read error: a sequence one base away is much more abundant. Sample-barcoded 5' priming and a J-beta primer mix drove a second PCR of about 6 to 11 cycles. A single record per CDR3 protein comes from TCRdb applying MiXCR to the 5' RACE reads. The sample comprises hundreds of thousands of distinct CDR3 sequences, less than 45% of which are singletons, and about 30% rests with the top ten. The CDR3 extends over 14 amino acids. The germline V gene has CDR1 MNHNY and CDR2 SVGAGI (reference sequence). V dropped 0 bases and J dropped 13 bases, with 16 bases sitting between them. The data were taken from a study of blood T cells in healthy people across ages. Study-wide points: The lack of PBMC sorting stopped any conclusive naive versus antigen-experienced comparison. One million T cells yielded diversity estimates that were considered underestimates.

The rearrangement joins TRBV6-6 to TRBJ2-1, with D possibly matching TRBD1 (6 bases). Sequencing used blood. The sequence was collected from a man aged 80 or over in good health. Here the CDR3 DNA reads TGTGCCAGCAGTTACTCCGGACAGCAAGAGACCCAGTTCTTC. It translates to CASSYSGQQETQFF.